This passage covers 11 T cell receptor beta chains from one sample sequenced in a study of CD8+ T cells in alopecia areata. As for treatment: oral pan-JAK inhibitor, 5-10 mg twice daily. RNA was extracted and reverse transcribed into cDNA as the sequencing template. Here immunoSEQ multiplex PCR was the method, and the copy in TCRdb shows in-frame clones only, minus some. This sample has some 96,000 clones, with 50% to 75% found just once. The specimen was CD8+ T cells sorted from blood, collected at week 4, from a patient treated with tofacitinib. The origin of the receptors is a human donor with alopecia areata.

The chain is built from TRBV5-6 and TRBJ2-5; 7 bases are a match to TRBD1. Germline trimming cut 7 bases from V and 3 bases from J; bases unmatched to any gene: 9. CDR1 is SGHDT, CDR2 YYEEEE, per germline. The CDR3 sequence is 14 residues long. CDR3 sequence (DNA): TGTGCCAGCCGTACTGGACAGGATAAAGAGACCCAGTACTTC. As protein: CASRTGQDKETQYF.

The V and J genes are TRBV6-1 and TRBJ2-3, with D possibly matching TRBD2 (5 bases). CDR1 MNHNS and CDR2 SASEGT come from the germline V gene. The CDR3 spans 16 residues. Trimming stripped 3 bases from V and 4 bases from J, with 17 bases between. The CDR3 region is CASSDFYSPGADTQYF. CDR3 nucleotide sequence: TGTGCCAGCAGTGATTTTTATAGCCCCGGGGCAGATACGCAGTATTTT.

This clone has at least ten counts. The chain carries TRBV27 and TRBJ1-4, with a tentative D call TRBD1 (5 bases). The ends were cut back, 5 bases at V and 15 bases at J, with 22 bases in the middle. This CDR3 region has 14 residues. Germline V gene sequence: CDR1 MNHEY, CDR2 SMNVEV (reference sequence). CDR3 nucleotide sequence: TGTGCCAGCAGTCTGGCTTCCGGGGGGGGTATCATGTTTTTT. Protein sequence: CASSLASGGGIMFF. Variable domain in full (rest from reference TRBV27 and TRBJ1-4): EAQVTQNPRYLITVTGKKLTVTCSQNMNHEYMSWYRQDPGLGLRQIYYSMNVEVTDKGDVPEGYKVSRKEKRNFPLILESPSPNQTSLYFCASSLASGGGIMFFGSGTQLSVL.

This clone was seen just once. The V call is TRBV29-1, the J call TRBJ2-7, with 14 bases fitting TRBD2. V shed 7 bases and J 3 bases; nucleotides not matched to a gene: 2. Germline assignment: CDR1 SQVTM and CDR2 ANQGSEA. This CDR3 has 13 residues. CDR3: CSAGTSGGYEQYF. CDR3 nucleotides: TGCAGCGCTGGGACTAGCGGGGGCTACGAGCAGTACTTC.

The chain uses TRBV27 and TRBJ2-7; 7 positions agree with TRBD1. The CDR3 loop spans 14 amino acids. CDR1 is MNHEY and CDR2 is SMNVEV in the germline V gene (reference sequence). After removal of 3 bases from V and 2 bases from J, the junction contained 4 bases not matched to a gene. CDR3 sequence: CASSLAGTAYEQYF. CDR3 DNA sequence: TGTGCCAGCAGTTTGGCCGGGACAGCCTACGAGCAGTACTTC.

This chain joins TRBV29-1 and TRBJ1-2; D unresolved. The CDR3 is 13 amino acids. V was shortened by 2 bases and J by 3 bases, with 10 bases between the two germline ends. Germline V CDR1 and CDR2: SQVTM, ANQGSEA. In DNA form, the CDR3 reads TGCAGCGTTGAAAATGTGGGTTACTATGGCTACACCTTC. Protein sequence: CSVENVGYYGYTF.

Here the CDR3 DNA reads TGTGCCTGGAGTGTATGGATCGCCCAAGGCTACACCTTC. Protein: CAWSVWIAQGYTF. The V gene is TRBV30, the J gene TRBJ1-2; D remains unclear. The germline CDR1 and CDR2 sequences are GTSNPN and SVGIG (reference sequence). V was shortened by 0 bases and J by 8 bases, with 13 bases between the two germline ends. The CDR3 totals 13 residues.

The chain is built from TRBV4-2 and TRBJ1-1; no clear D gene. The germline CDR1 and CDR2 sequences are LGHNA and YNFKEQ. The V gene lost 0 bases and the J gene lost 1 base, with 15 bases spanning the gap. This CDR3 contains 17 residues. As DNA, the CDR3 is TGTGCCAGCAGCCAAGAAGGAAGGGCAGGAGAGAACACTGAAGCTTTCTTT. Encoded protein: CASSQEGRAGENTEAFF.

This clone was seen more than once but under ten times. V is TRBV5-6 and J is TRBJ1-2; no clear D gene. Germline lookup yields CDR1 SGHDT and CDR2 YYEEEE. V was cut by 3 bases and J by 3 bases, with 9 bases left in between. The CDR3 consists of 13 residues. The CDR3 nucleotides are TGTGCCAGCAGCTCTACAGAGGACTATGGCTACACCTTC. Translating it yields CASSSTEDYGYTF.

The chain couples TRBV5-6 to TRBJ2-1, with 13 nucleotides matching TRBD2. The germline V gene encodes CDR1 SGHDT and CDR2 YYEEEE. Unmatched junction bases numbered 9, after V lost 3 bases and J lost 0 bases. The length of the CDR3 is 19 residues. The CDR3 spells CASSSPTSGGFSSYNEQFF. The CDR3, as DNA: TGTGCCAGCAGCTCCCCGACTAGCGGGGGGTTCAGCTCCTACAATGAGCAGTTCTTC.

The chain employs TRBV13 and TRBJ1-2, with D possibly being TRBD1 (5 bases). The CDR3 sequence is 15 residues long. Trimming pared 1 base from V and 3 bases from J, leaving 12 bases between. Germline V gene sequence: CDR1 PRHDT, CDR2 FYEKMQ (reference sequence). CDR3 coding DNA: TGTGCCAGCAGCTTAGTCCGGGGCCAGCACTATGGCTACACCTTC. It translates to CASSLVRGQHYGYTF.